These 8 T cell receptor beta chains came from one sample sequenced in a study of Graves' ophthalmopathy and Graves' hyperthyroidism. From RNA, the CDR3 regions of TCR beta chains were amplified and sequenced. Scientists carried out first-round RT-PCR using HTBI primers and then a second-round multiplex PCR. TCRdb reprocessed the multiplex PCR reads with MiXCR, giving one entry per CDR3 protein. The table records a few hundred thousand distinct CDR3 sequences, about a sixth of them present only once. Material for sequencing was peripheral blood. The receptors derive from an adult woman with stable Graves' hyperthyroidism.

This clonotype showed up many times. The chain employs TRBV11-2 and TRBJ2-4; tentatively, D is TRBD1 or TRBD2 (5 bases each). Germline V CDR1 and CDR2: SGHAT, FQNNGV. The CDR3 contains 15 residues. The germline V and J ends were trimmed by 4 bases and 6 bases, with 16 bases remaining between them. The CDR3 region has the DNA TGTGCCAGCAGCTCCAGTACGGGGCCTACAAACATTCAGTACTTC. Translated: CASSSSTGPTNIQYF.

With respect to this clonotype: A read error is possible here, since a much larger clone lies one base away. The CDR3 ends on some other residue instead of the conserved phenylalanine or tryptophan, so this is likely a read error. V and J are TRBV12-3 or TRBV12-4 and TRBJ1-5, with D possibly being TRBD1 (5 bases). The CDR3 contains 14 residues. V lost 5 bases and J 3 bases, leaving 11 bases between the germline ends. The CDR3 reads CASSGGTPNQPQHV. The CDR3, as DNA: TGTGCCAGCAGTGGCGGGACCCCCAATCAGCCCCAGCATGTT.

This clonotype was observed many times. The V and J genes are TRBV7-2 and TRBJ2-7, with D perhaps being TRBD1 or TRBD2 (5 bases each). This CDR3 region has 13 residues. The V end lost 5 bases, the J end lost 3 bases, and 11 bases lay between the germline ends. Germline values: CDR1 SGHTA, CDR2 FQGNSA. The CDR3: CASSNRDGYEQYF. The DNA of the CDR3 is TGTGCCAGCAGCAACCGGGACGGCTACGAGCAGTACTTC. Supplemented by reference TRBV7-2 and TRBJ2-7, the full variable domain reads GAGVSQSPSNKVTEKGKDVELRCDPISGHTALYWYRQSLGQGLEFLIYFQGNSAPDKSGLPSDRFSAERTGGSVSTLTIQRTQQEDSAVYLCASSNRDGYEQYFGPGTRLTVT.

This clonotype was recorded at least ten times. CDR3 sequence (DNA): TGTGCCAGCAGCAGGGACAGTTCAAGCTCCTACGAGCAGTACTTC. This encodes CASSRDSSSSYEQYF. This chain joins TRBV28 and TRBJ2-7; 7 bases are shared with TRBD1. In germline, CDR1 is MDHEN, CDR2 SYDVKM. The trim removed 6 bases at V and 0 bases at J, leaving 8 bases unmatched. This CDR3 is built from 15 residues.

This clonotype occurred many times. The chain recombines TRBV5-1 with TRBJ2-2; the match to TRBD2 covers 7 bases. From germline, CDR1 is SGHRS and CDR2 YFSETQ. The CDR3 extends over 15 amino acids. V trimming: 4 bases; J trimming: 2 bases; junction bases outside the gene matches: 5. For the CDR3, the DNA is TGCGCCAGCAGCACGGGGGGAACTAACACCGGGGAGCTGTTTTTT. Translated: CASSTGGTNTGELFF.

Many counts were recorded for this clonotype. The chain is built from TRBV18 and TRBJ1-5; D remains ambiguous. The CDR3 totals 12 residues. Trimming removed 6 bases at V and 3 bases at J, with 6 bases between. Germline CDR1 KGHSH, CDR2 LQKENI. The DNA of the CDR3 is TGTGCCAGCTCCACCCCCAATCAGCCCCAGCATTTT. Amino acid sequence: CASSTPNQPQHF.

The chain joins TRBV19 to TRBJ2-7; 7 nucleotides align to TRBD2. Germline V gene lookup returns CDR1 LNHDA and CDR2 SQIVND (reference sequence). The CDR3 covers 13 residues. V lost 4 bases, J lost 3 bases, and 3 bases stayed unmatched. CDR3: CASSTRGDYEQYF. In DNA, the CDR3 is TGTGCCAGTAGTACTCGGGGGGACTACGAGCAGTACTTC.

In its sample, this clonotype was seen many times. This rearrangement joins TRBV5-1 to TRBJ2-7; 9 bases match TRBD2. The germline CDR1 and CDR2 sequences are SGHRS and YFSETQ. The CDR3 runs 16 residues. After removal of 2 bases from V and 2 bases from J, the junction contained 8 bases not matched to a gene. The CDR3 DNA sequence: TGCGCCAGCAGCTTCTCCGGACTAGCGCCAACCTACGAGCAGTACTTC. This gives the protein CASSFSGLAPTYEQYF.